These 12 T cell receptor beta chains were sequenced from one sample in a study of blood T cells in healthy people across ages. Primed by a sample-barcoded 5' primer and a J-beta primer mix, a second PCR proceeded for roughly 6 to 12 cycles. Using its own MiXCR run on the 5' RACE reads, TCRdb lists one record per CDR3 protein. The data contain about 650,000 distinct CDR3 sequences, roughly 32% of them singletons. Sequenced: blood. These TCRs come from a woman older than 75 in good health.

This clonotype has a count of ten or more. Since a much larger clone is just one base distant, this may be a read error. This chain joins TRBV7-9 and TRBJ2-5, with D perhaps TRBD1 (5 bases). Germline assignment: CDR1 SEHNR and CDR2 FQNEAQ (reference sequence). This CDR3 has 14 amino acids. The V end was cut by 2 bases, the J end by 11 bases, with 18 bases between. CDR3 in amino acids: CASSLLAGFDEQYF. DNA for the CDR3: TGTGCCAGCAGCTTACTGGCAGGGTTTGATGAGCAGTACTTC.

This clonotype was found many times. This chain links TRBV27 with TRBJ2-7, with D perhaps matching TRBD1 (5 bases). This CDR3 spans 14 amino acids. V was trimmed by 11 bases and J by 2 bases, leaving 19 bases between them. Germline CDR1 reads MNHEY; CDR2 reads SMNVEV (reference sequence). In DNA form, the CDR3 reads TGTGCCGCAGCTGCCTCAGGGCGAACCTACGAGCAGTACTTC. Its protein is CAAAASGRTYEQYF.

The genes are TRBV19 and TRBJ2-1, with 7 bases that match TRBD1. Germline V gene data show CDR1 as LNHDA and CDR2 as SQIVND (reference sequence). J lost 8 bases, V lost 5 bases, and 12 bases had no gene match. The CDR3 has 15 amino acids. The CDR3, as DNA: TGTGCCAGTAGTTCACGACAGGGAATGAGGGATGAGCAGTTCTTC. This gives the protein CASSSRQGMRDEQFF.

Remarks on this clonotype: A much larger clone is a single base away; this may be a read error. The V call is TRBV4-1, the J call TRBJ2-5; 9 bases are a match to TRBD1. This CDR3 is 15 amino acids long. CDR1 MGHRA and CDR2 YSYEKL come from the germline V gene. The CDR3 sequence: CASSSPGQGKETQDF. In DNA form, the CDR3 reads TGCGCCAGCAGCTCGCCGGGACAGGGTAAAGAGACCCAGGACTTC.

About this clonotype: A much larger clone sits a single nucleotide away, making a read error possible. The CDR3 spells CASSPGQGQDTQYF. The CDR3, as DNA: TGTGCCAGCAGCCCGGGACAGGGCCAAGATACGCAGTATTTT. V is TRBV7-2 and J is TRBJ2-3, with TRBD1 matching 9 bases. CDR3 length: 14 amino acids. V lost 5 bases to trimming and J lost 5 bases; unmatched junction nucleotides: 5. Germline V lookup: CDR1 SGHTA, CDR2 FQGNSA.

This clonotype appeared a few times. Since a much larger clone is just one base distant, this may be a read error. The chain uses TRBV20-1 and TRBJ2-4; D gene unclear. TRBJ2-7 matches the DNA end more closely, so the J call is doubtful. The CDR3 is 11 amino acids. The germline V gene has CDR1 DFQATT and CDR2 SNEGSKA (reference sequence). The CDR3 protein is CSTSIPYEQYF. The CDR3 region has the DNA TGCAGTACGTCCATTCCCTACGAGCAGTACTTC.

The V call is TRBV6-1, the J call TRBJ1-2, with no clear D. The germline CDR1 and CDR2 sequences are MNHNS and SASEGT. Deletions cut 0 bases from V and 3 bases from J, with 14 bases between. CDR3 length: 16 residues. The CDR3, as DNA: TGTGCCAGCAGTGAAGCCCTACAACCCCGGGACTATGGCTACACCTTC. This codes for CASSEALQPRDYGYTF.

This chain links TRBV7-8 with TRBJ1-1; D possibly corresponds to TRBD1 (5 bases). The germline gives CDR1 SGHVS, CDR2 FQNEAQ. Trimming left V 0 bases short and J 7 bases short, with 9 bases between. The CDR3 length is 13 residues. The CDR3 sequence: CASSLAGEGEAFF. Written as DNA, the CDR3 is TGTGCCAGCAGCTTAGCAGGGGAGGGTGAAGCTTTCTTT.

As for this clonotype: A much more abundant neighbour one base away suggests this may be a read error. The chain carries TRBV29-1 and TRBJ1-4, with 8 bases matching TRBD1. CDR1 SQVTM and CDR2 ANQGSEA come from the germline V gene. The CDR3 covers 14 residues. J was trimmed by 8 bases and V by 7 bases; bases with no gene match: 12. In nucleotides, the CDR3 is TGCAGCGCTGGGGCGCAGGGGGCCTGGGAAAAACTGTTTTTT. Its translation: CSAGAQGAWEKLFF.

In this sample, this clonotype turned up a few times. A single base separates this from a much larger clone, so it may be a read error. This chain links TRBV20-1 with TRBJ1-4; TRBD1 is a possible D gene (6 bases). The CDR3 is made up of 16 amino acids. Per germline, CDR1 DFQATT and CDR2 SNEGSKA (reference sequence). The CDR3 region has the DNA TGCAGTGCTAGACCGGTATCGGCCAGGGGCAGCGAAAAACGGTTTTTT. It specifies CSARPVSARGSEKRFF.

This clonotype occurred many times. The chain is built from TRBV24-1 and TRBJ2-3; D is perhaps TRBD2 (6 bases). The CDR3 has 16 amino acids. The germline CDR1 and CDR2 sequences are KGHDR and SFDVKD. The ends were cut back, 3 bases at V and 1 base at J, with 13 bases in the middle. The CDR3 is CATSDPSSVGTDTQYF. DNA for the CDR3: TGTGCCACCAGTGATCCTTCTAGCGTCGGCACAGATACGCAGTATTTT.

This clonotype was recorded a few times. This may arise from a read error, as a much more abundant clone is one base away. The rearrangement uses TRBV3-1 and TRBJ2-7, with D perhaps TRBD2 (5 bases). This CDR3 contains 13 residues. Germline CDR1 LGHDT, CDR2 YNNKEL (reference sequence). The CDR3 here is CAGSRAGSYEQYF. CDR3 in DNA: TGTGCCGGCAGCCGGGCGGGCTCCTACGAGCAGTACTTC.